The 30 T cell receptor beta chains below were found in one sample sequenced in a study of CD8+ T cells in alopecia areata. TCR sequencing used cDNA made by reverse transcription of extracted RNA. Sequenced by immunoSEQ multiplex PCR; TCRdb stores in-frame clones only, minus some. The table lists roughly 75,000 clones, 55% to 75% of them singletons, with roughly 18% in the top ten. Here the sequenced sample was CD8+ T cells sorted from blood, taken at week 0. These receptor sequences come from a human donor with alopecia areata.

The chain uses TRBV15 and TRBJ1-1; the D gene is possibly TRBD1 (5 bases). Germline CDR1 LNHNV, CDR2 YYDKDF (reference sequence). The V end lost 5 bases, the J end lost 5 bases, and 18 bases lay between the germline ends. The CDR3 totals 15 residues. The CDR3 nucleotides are TGTGCCACCAGCCCAAGGGGACGGGGGAGGACTGAAGCTTTCTTT. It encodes CATSPRGRGRTEAFF.

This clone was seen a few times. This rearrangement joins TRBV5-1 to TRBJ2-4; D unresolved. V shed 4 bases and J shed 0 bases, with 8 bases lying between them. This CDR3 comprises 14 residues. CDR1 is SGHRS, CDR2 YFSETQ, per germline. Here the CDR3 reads CASSPEIAKNIQYF. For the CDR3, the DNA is TGCGCCAGCAGCCCGGAAATAGCCAAAAACATTCAGTACTTC. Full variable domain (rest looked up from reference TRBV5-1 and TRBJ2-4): KAGVTQTPRYLIKTRGQQVTLSCSPISGHRSVSWYQQTPGQGLQFLFEYFSETQRNKGNFPGRFSGRQFSNSRSEMNVSTLELGDSALYLCASSPEIAKNIQYFGAGTRLSVL.

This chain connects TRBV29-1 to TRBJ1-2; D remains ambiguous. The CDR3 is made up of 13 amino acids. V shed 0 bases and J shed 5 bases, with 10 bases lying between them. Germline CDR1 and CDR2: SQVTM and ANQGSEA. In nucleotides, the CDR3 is TGCAGCGTTGAAGACATGGTGCGGTATGGCTACACCTTC. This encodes CSVEDMVRYGYTF.

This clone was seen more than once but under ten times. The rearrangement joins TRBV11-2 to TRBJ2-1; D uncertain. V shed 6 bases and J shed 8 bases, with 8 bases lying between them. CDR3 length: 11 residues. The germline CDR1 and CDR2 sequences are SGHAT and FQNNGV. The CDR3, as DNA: TGTGCCAGCAGTCGAAGGGATGAGCAGTTCTTC. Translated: CASSRRDEQFF.

CDR3 residues: CASSPTTGAEQYF. The CDR3 DNA reads TGTGCCAGCAGCCCGACGACTGGGGCCGAGCAGTACTTC. This chain joins TRBV9 and TRBJ2-7; weak D call: TRBD1 (5 bases). The CDR3 covers 13 residues. The germline V gene has CDR1 SGDLS and CDR2 YYNGEE. V dropped 4 bases and J dropped 6 bases, with 14 bases sitting between them.

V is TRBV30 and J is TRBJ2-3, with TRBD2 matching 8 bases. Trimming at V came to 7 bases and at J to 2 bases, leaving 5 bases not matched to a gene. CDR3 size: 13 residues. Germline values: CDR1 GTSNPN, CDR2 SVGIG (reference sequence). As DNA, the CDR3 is TGTGCCTCCACTAGCGGCTACACAGATACGCAGTATTTT. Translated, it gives CASTSGYTDTQYF.

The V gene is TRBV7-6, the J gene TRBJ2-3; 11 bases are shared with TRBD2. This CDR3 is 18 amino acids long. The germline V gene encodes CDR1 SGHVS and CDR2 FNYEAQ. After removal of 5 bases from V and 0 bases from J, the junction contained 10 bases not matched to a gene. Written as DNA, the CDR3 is TGTGCCAGCAGCCCTTTAGCGGGGGGGCCTGGAAGCACAGATACGCAGTATTTT. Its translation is CASSPLAGGPGSTDTQYF.

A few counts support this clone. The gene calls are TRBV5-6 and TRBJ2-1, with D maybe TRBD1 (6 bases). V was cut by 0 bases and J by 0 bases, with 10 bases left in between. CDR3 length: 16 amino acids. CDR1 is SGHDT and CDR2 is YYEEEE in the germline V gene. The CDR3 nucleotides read TGTGCCAGCAGCTTGGGAGGGGGTAGCTCCTACAATGAGCAGTTCTTC. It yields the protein CASSLGGGSSYNEQFF.

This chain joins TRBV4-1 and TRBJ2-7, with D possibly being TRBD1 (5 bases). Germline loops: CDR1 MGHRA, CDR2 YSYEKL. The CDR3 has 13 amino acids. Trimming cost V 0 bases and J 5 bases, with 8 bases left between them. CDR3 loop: CASSQDRVDEQYF. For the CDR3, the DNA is TGCGCCAGCAGCCAAGACAGGGTTGACGAGCAGTACTTC.

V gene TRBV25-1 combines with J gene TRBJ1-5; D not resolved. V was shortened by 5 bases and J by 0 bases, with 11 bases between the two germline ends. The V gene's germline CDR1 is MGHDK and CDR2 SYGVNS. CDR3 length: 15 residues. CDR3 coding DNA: TGTGCCAGCAGTCAGTCCAGACATAGCAATCAGCCCCAGCATTTT. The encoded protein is CASSQSRHSNQPQHF.

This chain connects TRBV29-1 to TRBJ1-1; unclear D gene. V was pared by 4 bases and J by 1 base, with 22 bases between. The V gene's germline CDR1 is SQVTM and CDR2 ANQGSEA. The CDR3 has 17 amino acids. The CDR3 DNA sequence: TGCAGCGTTGGGCATTCTAGAGGGAAGGTAGCGAACACTGAAGCTTTCTTT. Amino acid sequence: CSVGHSRGKVANTEAFF.

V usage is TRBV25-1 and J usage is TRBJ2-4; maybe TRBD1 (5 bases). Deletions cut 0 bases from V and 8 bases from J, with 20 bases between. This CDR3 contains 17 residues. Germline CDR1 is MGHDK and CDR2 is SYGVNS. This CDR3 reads CASSEYIVKGLVDIQYF. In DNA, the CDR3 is TGTGCCAGCAGTGAATATATTGTCAAGGGGTTGGTAGACATTCAGTACTTC.

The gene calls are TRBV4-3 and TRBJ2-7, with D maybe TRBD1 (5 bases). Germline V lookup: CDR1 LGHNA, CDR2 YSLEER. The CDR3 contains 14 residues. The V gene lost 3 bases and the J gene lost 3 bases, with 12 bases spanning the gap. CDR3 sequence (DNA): TGCGCCAGCAGCCAGCATCTAGGGGACTACGAGCAGTACTTC. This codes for CASSQHLGDYEQYF.

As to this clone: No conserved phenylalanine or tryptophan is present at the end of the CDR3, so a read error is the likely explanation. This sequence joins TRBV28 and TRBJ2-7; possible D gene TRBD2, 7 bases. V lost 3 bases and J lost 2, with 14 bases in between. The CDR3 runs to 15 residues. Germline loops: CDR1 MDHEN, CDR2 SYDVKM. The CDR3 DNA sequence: TGTGCCAGCAGTTTTCGGGGGGCAAAAACCTACGAGCAGTACTCC. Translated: CASSFRGAKTYEQYS.

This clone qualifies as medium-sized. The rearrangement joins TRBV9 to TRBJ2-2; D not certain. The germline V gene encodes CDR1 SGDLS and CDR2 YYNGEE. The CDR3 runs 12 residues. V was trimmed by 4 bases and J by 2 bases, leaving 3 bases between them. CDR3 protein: CASSTNTGELFF. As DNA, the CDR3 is TGTGCCAGCAGCACCAACACCGGGGAGCTGTTTTTT.

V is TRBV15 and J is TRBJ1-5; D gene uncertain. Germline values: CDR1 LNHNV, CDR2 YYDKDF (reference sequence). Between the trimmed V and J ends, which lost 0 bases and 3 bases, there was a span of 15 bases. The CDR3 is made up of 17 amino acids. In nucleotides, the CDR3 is TGTGCCACCAGCAGAGATTACCCAGGCCCGGACAATCAGCCCCAGCATTTT. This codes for CATSRDYPGPDNQPQHF.

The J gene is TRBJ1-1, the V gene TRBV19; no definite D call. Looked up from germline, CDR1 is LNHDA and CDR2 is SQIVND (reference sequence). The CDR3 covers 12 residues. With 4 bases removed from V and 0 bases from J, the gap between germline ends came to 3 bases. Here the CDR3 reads CASSRMNTEAFF. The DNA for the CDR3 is TGTGCCAGTAGTAGGATGAACACTGAAGCTTTCTTT.

The CDR3 DNA is TGTGCCAGCTCCACGGGGGGGGCAAAAGGCTACACCTTC. Amino acids: CASSTGGAKGYTF. The chain employs TRBV25-1 and TRBJ1-2, with D maybe TRBD1 (6 bases). The CDR3 runs to 13 residues. V was shortened by 8 bases and J by 8 bases, with 18 bases between the two germline ends. Germline CDR1 MGHDK, CDR2 SYGVNS.

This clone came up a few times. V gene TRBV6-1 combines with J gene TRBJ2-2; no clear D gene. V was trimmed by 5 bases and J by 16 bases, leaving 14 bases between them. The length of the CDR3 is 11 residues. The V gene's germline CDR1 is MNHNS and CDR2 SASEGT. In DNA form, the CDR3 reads TGTGCCAGCAGTATGTGGAGAGTTTCGTTTTTT. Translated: CASSMWRVSFF.

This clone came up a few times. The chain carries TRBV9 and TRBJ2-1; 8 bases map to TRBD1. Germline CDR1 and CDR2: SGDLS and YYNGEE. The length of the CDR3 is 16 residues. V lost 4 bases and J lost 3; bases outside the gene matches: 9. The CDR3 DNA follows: TGTGCCAGCAGCCAAAGGACAGGGTCAGGCTACAATGAGCAGTTCTTC. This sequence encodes CASSQRTGSGYNEQFF.

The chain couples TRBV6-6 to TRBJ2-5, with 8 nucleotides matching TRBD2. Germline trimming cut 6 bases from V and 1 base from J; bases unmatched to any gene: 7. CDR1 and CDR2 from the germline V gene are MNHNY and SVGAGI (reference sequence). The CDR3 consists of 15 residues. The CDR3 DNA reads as TGTGCCAGCAGAAAGCGGGGGTCGGGCCAAGAGACCCAGTACTTC. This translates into CASRKRGSGQETQYF.

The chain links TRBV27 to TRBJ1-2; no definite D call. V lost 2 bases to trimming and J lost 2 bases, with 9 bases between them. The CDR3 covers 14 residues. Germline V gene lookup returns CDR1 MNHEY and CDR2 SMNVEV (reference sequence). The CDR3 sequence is CASSLAGTNYGYTF. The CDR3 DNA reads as TGTGCCAGCAGTTTAGCGGGAACCAACTATGGCTACACCTTC.

CDR3 bases: TGTGCCAGCAGTGAAAGCGGGAGGGCCGTCCATGAGCAGTTCTTC. Translating gives CASSESGRAVHEQFF. This chain connects TRBV6-1 to TRBJ2-1, with TRBD2 matching 10 bases. CDR3 length equals 15 residues. CDR1 is MNHNS, CDR2 SASEGT, per germline. The J segment lost 8 bases and the V segment lost 2 bases, leaving 6 bases of the junction unmatched.

CDR3: CASSPRGEETQYF. In DNA, the CDR3 is TGCGCCAGCAGCCCCAGGGGTGAGGAGACCCAGTACTTC. The gene calls are TRBV5-1 and TRBJ2-5, with D possibly matching TRBD1 (6 bases). The CDR3 sequence is 13 residues long. Germline values: CDR1 SGHRS, CDR2 YFSETQ. The V and J ends lost 4 bases and 5 bases respectively, with 12 bases between them.

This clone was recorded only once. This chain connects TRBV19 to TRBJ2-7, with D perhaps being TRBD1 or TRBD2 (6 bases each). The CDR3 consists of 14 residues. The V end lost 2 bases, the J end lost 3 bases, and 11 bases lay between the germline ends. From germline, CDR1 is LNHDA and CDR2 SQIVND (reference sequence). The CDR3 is CASSIIGGGYEQYF. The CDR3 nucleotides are TGTGCCAGTAGTATAATAGGAGGGGGCTACGAGCAGTACTTC.

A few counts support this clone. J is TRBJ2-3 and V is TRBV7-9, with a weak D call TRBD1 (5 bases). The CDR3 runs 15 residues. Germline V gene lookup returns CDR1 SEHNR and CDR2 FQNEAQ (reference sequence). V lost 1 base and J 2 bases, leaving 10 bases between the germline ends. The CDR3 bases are TGTGCCAGCAGCTTAGGACAGACTCCCACAGATACGCAGTATTTT. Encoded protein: CASSLGQTPTDTQYF.

The CDR3 region has the DNA TGTGCCAGCAGGCATGCCGGGACAGGGACGTCCCAGTACTTC. Translation gives CASRHAGTGTSQYF. This chain links TRBV7-9 with TRBJ2-5, with 9 bases matching TRBD1. After removal of 6 bases from V and 9 bases from J, the junction contained 11 bases not matched to a gene. CDR1 is SEHNR, CDR2 FQNEAQ, per germline (reference sequence). The CDR3 totals 14 residues.

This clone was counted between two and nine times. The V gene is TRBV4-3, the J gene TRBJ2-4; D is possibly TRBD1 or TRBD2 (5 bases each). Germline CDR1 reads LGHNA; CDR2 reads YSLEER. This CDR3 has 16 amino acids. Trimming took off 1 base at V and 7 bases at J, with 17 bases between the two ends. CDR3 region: CASSQVWGLSGNIQYF. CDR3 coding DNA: TGCGCCAGCAGCCAAGTTTGGGGGTTGTCGGGGAACATTCAGTACTTC.

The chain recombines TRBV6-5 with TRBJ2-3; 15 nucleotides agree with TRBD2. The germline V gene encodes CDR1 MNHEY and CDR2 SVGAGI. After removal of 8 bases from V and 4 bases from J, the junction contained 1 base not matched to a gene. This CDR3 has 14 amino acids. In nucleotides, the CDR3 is TGTGCCAGCGGACTAGCGGGAGGGGCAGATACGCAGTATTTT. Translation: CASGLAGGADTQYF.

The CDR3 nucleotides read TGTGCCAGCAGCCCGACAGGGTTCGGCTATGGCTACACCTTC. This encodes CASSPTGFGYGYTF. The rearrangement links TRBV13 to TRBJ1-2; 7 nucleotides agree with TRBD1. Germline V CDR1 and CDR2: PRHDT, FYEKMQ (reference sequence). The CDR3 loop spans 14 amino acids. The trim removed 5 bases at V and 4 bases at J, leaving 7 bases unmatched.